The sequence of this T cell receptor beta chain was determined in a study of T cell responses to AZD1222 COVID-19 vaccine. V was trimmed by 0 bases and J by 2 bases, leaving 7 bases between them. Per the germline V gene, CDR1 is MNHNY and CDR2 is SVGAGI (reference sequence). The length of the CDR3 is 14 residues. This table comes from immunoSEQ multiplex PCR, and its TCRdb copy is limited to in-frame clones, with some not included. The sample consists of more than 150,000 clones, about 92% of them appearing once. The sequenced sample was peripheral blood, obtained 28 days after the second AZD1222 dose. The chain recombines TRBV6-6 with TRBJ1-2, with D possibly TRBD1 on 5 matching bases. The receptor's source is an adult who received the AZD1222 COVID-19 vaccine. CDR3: CASSYSQGNYGYTF. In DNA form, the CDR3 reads TGTGCCAGCAGTTACTCGCAGGGCAACTATGGCTACACCTTC.